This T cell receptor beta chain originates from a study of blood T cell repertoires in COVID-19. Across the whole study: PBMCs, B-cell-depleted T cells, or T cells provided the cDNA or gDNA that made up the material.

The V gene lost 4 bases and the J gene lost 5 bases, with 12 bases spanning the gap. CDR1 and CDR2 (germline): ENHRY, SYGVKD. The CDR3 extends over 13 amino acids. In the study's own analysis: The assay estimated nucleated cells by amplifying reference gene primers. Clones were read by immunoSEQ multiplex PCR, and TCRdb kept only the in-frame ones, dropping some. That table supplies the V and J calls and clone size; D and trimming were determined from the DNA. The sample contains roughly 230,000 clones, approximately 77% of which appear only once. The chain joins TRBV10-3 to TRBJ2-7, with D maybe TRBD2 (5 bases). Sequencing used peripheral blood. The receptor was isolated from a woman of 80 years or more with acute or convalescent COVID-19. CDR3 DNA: TGTGCCATCAGTGTTTCCTTGGAGGACGAGCAGTACTTC. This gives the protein CAISVSLEDEQYF.